The 2 T cell receptor beta chains given below trace back to one sample, sequenced in a study of blood T cells in healthy people across ages. With a J-beta primer mix and a sample-barcoded 5' primer, a second PCR ran about 7 to 12 cycles. From the 5' RACE reads, TCRdb called clonotypes with MiXCR, one entry per CDR3 protein. The sample includes 1.2 million to 1.5 million distinct CDR3 sequences, about 40% of them seen just once. Specimen: blood. The origin of the receptors is a woman between 18 and 29 years old in good health.

The chain has TRBV21-1 and TRBJ2-5; the DNA was not used to check the table's D call, TRBD1. TRBV21-1 is designated a pseudogene. The length of the CDR3 is 12 residues. CDR3 nucleotides: TGTGCCAGCAGCAATGACGGCGCTCGGCAGTACTTC. Its translation: CASSNDGARQYF.

V gene TRBV6-2 or TRBV6-3 combines with J gene TRBJ1-2; the D is unclear. From germline, CDR1 is MNHEY and CDR2 SVGEGT. The CDR3 has 14 residues. The ends were cut back, 0 bases at V and 0 bases at J, with 5 bases in the middle. Here the CDR3 reads CASSYSQTNYGYTF. CDR3 in DNA: TGTGCCAGCAGTTACTCACAGACTAACTATGGCTACACCTTC.